The clone carrying this T cell receptor beta chain was seen repeatedly, ten times or more. The antigen is not known. PBMCs stored at -80 C, numbering 2 million, were the origin of the unsorted libraries. The data were taken from a study of neurological immune-mediated disorders. The V and J ends lost 6 bases and 0 bases respectively, with 17 bases between them. The CDR3 runs to 15 residues. Germline CDR1 DFQATT, CDR2 SNEGSKA (reference sequence). Findings and caveats of the study: HTLV-1-associated myelopathy led in TCR clonal expansion, while multiple sclerosis ranked lowest, below healthy controls.

A 10-nucleotide random UMI tagged transcripts in template-switch 5'RACE cDNA synthesis. Sequencing runs each generated in excess of 170 million TCR-beta sequences derived from 15-18 subjects. TCRdb passed the 5' RACE reads through MiXCR, listing each CDR3 protein once. The data hold about 25,000 distinct CDR3 sequences, with approximately 3.2% observed a single time. The chain recombines TRBV20-1 with TRBJ1-2; no definite D call. Sequenced material: PBMCs. This receptor was identified in a woman younger than 45 with multiple sclerosis. CDR3 loop: CSAPPGSGANYGYTF. In nucleotides, the CDR3 is TGCAGTGCGCCGCCGGGGAGTGGGGCTAACTATGGCTACACCTTC.